Listed below are T cell receptor beta chains from one sample, sequenced in a study of a mutant IDH1 vaccine in newly diagnosed glioma. Antigens of these TCRs are unknown. Sequencing used immunoSEQ multiplex PCR; TCRdb keeps in-frame clones, though not all of them. The table has 40,000 to 50,000 clones, roughly 82% seen once; the top ten hold 18%. The source material was PBMCs, sampled from a glioma patient whose treatment included an IDH1 peptide vaccine. The receptors here all came from a man aged 18 to 29 with glioma. Some clones in this sample may be carry-over from other donors' samples. The conserved cysteine and the conserved F or W are not part of the CDR3 here.

v_call	cdr3_aa
TRBV9	ASSGTDREAGYT
TRBV18	ASSPWNMEAYGYT
TRBV5-6	ASSFQGEKNEQY
TRBV7-9	ASSLVGHEQF
TRBV7-8	ASSLSVRNGYT
TRBV4-1	ASSQDPPRGGAEAF
TRBV30	AWSVLWGAEAF
TRBV6-5	ASSRSGGSNQPQH
TRBV9	ASSVGTGAYEQY
TRBV7-9	ASSLGASGSGGNEQF
TRBV6-1	ASSGQGAPGGEQF
TRBV5-4	ASSLAFGGGGSPLH
TRBV5-1	ASSLPLEGGLAYEQY
TRBV5-6	ASRSAVNTEAF
TRBV5-6	ASSLGQLKDTEAF
TRBV6-5	ASSRSSAGVYGYT
TRBV7-5	ARSLGWTPFYEQY
TRBV5-1	ASSLPGGTTDTQY
TRBV4-1	ASSQDEDRRRNTEAF
TRBV4-2	ASSLSGGTGSNEQF
TRBV5-1	ASSLAGTLNTEAF
TRBV5-4	ASSSGQRNTEAF
TRBV28	ASRKQGFAEAF
TRBV19	ASSITETGTEAF
TRBV7-9	ASSFGGEFTDTQY
TRBV7-6	ASSLVEGGLGF
TRBV2	ASSGRVSYNSPLH
TRBV10-3	AMGVPYRNEQF
TRBV2	ASSSDRGIRNEQF
TRBV6-5	ASRGVYEQY
TRBV9	ASSVGDYNEQF
TRBV2	ASSVTYEQY
TRBV5-8	ASSLVQGWGLLMNTEAF
TRBV27	ASSPGRISEQY
TRBV30	AWSVGVRVSNYGYT
TRBV5-6	ASSFLNTEAF
TRBV7-2	ASSSQGAFEAF
TRBV9	ASSAEGRADSPLH
TRBV11-2	ASSLDPRNSPLH
TRBV7-2	ASSLLGGRFGDTQY
TRBV5-1	ASSLAPAVGAF
TRBV6-6	ASSYSPGRVGYT
TRBV30	AWERTQGLAGGGR
TRBV7-2	ASSLAPLGPQH
TRBV4-1	ASSQDLGTVDGYT
TRBV9	ASSSRQGMSGVNEQF
TRBV5-6	ASSLHRGNQPQH
TRBV30	AWGRDRATYGYT
TRBV6-1	ASSSTKGSGNTIY
TRBV10-3	AISAPTGGNTEAF
TRBV6-5	ASSFKQGRHQPQH
TRBV30	AWRAEPRNTEAF